Listed here are 11 T cell receptor beta chains from one sample, sequenced in a study of shared clonotypes between healthy human individuals (dated by TCRdb to 2020 to 2022). CD8 naive samples consisted of CD45RO-negative cells that were positively selected for CCR7, yielding a CD45RA+CCR7+ population without TemRA cells. Library generation was performed with the immunoSEQ multiplex PCR assay. This is the immuneACCESS table as TCRdb keeps it, with only in-frame sequences that have V and J called. A part of the clones is gone; compared with another copy, unresolved V genes explain less than half, and the rest is unexplained. In this sample the table shows hundreds of thousands of clones, 95% to 96% of which occur a single time. The ten largest clones capture less than 0.13% of the sample. Sequenced material: naive CD8+ T cells sorted from blood. The cell subset or site label, as the study defines it: CD45RA+CCR7+. These receptors all come from a woman aged 25 to 39 in good health.

This chain links TRBV28 with TRBJ2-3, with 9 positions matching TRBD1. Germline V gives CDR1 MDHEN, CDR2 SYDVKM. Trimming cost V 6 bases and J 4 bases; bases outside gene matches: 11. The CDR3 sequence is 16 residues long. Written as DNA, the CDR3 is TGTGCCAGCAGCTTTTCCCCTTACAGGGGGCCAGATACGCAGTATTTT. Amino acids: CASSFSPYRGPDTQYF.

This chain connects TRBV18 to TRBJ2-5; 10 bases align to TRBD2. Germline trimming cut 5 bases from V and 5 bases from J; bases unmatched to any gene: 8. Germline V CDR1 and CDR2: KGHSH, LQKENI. This CDR3 comprises 15 residues. The CDR3 protein is CASSSAGGTGETQYF. CDR3 nucleotides: TGTGCCAGCTCATCAGCGGGAGGGACGGGGGAGACCCAGTACTTC.

V gene TRBV6-6 combines with J gene TRBJ1-4, with a possible D match to TRBD1 (5 bases). Germline V gives CDR1 MNHNY, CDR2 SVGAGI (reference sequence). CDR3 size: 16 residues. Trimming took off 0 bases at V and 8 bases at J, with 16 bases between the two ends. The CDR3 DNA is TGTGCCAGCAGTTACTCGGCGATCCAGGGTTGGGAAAAACTGTTTTTT. This sequence encodes CASSYSAIQGWEKLFF.

The V and J genes are TRBV19 and TRBJ1-1; possibly TRBD1 for D (6 bases). Germline CDR1 is LNHDA and CDR2 is SQIVND (reference sequence). V shed 2 bases and J shed 5 bases, with 18 bases lying between them. The CDR3 sequence is 16 residues long. CDR3: CASSIKGHLLGTEAFF. The CDR3 nucleotides read TGTGCCAGTAGTATAAAGGGACACCTCCTGGGGACTGAAGCTTTCTTT.

The rearrangement links TRBV6-4 to TRBJ2-1; no definite D call. V was clipped by 0 bases and J by 7 bases, with 7 bases between them. The CDR3 covers 13 residues. Germline V CDR1 and CDR2: MRHNA, SNTAGT. The CDR3 loop is CASSDSLGNEQFF. Written as DNA, the CDR3 is TGTGCCAGCAGTGACTCGTTGGGGAATGAGCAGTTCTTC.

The chain links TRBV9 to TRBJ2-2; D is perhaps TRBD2 (6 bases). CDR3 length: 17 amino acids. The ends were cut back, 0 bases at V and 0 bases at J, with 12 bases in the middle. Germline lookup yields CDR1 SGDLS and CDR2 YYNGEE. In DNA form, the CDR3 reads TGTGCCAGCAGCGTAGCGCTTTCGGGAGCGAACACCGGGGAGCTGTTTTTT. Protein sequence: CASSVALSGANTGELFF.

This clone was detected only once. The chain recombines TRBV7-6 with TRBJ2-1; 9 bases align to TRBD1. The germline CDR1 and CDR2 sequences are SGHVS and FNYEAQ. The CDR3 totals 16 residues. V gave up 0 bases and J gave up 1 base; unmatched junction bases: 1. The CDR3 loop is CASSLAGTGSYNEQFF. CDR3 coding DNA: TGTGCCAGCAGCTTAGCCGGGACAGGGTCCTACAATGAGCAGTTCTTC.

J is TRBJ2-5 and V is TRBV7-9; no definite D call. Trimming removed 9 bases from V and 0 bases from J, with 11 bases in between. The germline CDR1 and CDR2 sequences are SEHNR and FQNEAQ (reference sequence). The CDR3 runs to 13 residues. CDR3 DNA sequence: TGTGCCAGTTATGGACCGAACCAAGAGACCCAGTACTTC. It yields the protein CASYGPNQETQYF.

The rearrangement uses TRBV5-5 and TRBJ2-7, with D possibly matching TRBD2 (5 bases). V gave up 2 bases and J gave up 6 bases, with 12 bases separating them. Germline V gives CDR1 SGHKS, CDR2 YYEKEE (reference sequence). This CDR3 has 13 amino acids. CDR3 coding DNA: TGTGCCAGCAGCTTTTCTAGCACTGGCGAGCAGTACTTC. This sequence encodes CASSFSSTGEQYF. The complete variable domain, with remaining parts taken from reference TRBV5-5 and TRBJ2-7, reads DAGVTQSPTHLIKTRGQQVTLRCSPISGHKSVSWYQQVLGQGPQFIFQYYEKEERGRGNFPDRFSARQFPNYSSELNVNALLLGDSALYLCASSFSSTGEQYFGPGTRLTVT.

The CDR3 is CASSEALYVKNTEAFF. For the CDR3, the DNA is TGTGCCAGCAGTGAAGCGCTTTATGTCAAGAACACTGAAGCTTTCTTT. The rearrangement joins TRBV6-1 to TRBJ1-1; no firm D call. Trimming cost V 0 bases and J 1 base, with 12 bases left between them. The germline V gene encodes CDR1 MNHNS and CDR2 SASEGT. The CDR3 length is 16 residues.

The rearrangement uses TRBV7-2 and TRBJ2-7; TRBD2 matches 8 bases. Unmatched junction bases numbered 6, after V lost 4 bases and J lost 4 bases. The CDR3 extends over 14 amino acids. CDR1 is SGHTA and CDR2 is FQGNSA in the germline V gene. In DNA form, the CDR3 reads TGTGCCAGCAGCTCGGGACTAGGGGAATACGAGCAGTACTTC. It yields the protein CASSSGLGEYEQYF.